A selection of T cell receptor beta chains follows, all from one sample in a study of beta chain features in type 1 diabetes. Produced via immunoSEQ multiplex PCR; TCRdb's table is partial and in-frame only. Of roughly 340,000 clones in the sample, approximately 15% are singletons; the top ten hold roughly 0.015%. Sequenced input: naive CD4+ T cells from blood. The receptors were sampled from a woman between 18 and 30 years old with type 1 diabetes. The CDR3 runs from the conserved cysteine through the conserved F or W. The D gene is left open where the match is weak. Not all rows give a size; the values are once, few, many and, for expanded clones, a class.

length	J	D	V	size	DNA	CDR3
13	TRBJ2-7	.	TRBV6-6	.	TGTGCCAGCAGTTCAGGCCTGAGGGGGTGGCCGTACTTC	CASSSGLRGWPYF
11	TRBJ2-7	.	TRBV28	.	TGTGCCAGCAGTTTATCGGACGAGCAGTACTTC	CASSLSDEQYF
13	TRBJ1-2	TRBD1	TRBV5-4	.	TGTGCCAGCAGCCGACAGGGCGGCTATGGCTACACCTTC	CASSRQGGYGYTF
17	TRBJ1-1	.	TRBV18	.	TGTGCCAGCTCAGTTGCCGCGACAGGTCTCATGAACACTGAAGCTTTCTTT	CASSVAATGLMNTEAFF
15	TRBJ1-2	.	TRBV23-1	few	TGCGCCAGCAGTCAAGATGGGGCGGAAGACTATGGCTACACCTTC	CASSQDGAEDYGYTF
16	TRBJ2-5	TRBD2	TRBV4-3	few	TGCGCCAGCAGCCAGGGGACTAGGGGGGGCCAAGAGACCCAGTACTTC	CASSQGTRGGQETQYF
14	TRBJ1-5	.	TRBV6-6	few	TGTGCCAGCAGCATAGGACAGTTCAATCAGCCCCAGCATTTT	CASSIGQFNQPQHF
11	TRBJ2-1	TRBD2	TRBV2	few	TGTGCCAGCAGGGGAGGGGATGAGCAGTTCTTC	CASRGGDEQFF
16	TRBJ2-3	TRBD2	TRBV7-2	few	TGTGCCAGCAGTCTCGCAACTAGCGGGATCACAGATACGCAGTATTTT	CASSLATSGITDTQYF
14	TRBJ2-2	.	TRBV11-3	few	TGTGCCAGCAAAATCCGGGAATTGGCCGGGGAGCTGTTTTTT	CASKIRELAGELFF
16	TRBJ2-7	TRBD2	TRBV9	.	TGTGCCAGCAGCCTAGGGACTAGCGGGAGGGCTTACGAGCAGTACTTC	CASSLGTSGRAYEQYF
12	TRBJ1-2	.	TRBV6-5	.	TGTGCCAGCAGTTCCAGGGGTTCGGGCTACACCTTC	CASSSRGSGYTF
13	TRBJ2-1	TRBD2	TRBV7-3	.	TGTGCCAGCCAAGCGGGAGTAGGGATTGAGCAGTTCTTC	CASQAGVGIEQFF
13	TRBJ2-2	.	TRBV9	few	TGTGCCAGCAGCGGCGGGACTACCGGGGAGCTGTTTTTT	CASSGGTTGELFF
14	TRBJ1-1	.	TRBV7-2	few	TGTGCCAGCAGCTTAAGTCCAGGGAACACTGAAGCTTTCTTT	CASSLSPGNTEAFF
16	TRBJ1-1	.	TRBV7-8	few	TGTGCCAGCAGCTTAGTCGGGGCGGGGGGGGACACTGAAGCTTTCTTT	CASSLVGAGGDTEAFF
10	TRBJ2-1	.	TRBV29-1	few	TGCAGCGTTATATACAATGAGCAGTTCTTC	CSVIYNEQFF
13	TRBJ2-1	.	TRBV4-2	few	TGTGCCAGCAGCCAAGGGGGCGACCCTGAGCAGTTCTTC	CASSQGGDPEQFF
13	TRBJ2-3	TRBD2	TRBV7-2	few	TGTGCCAGCAGCTTAGCGAGTGCGGGAGGGGGGTATTTT	CASSLASAGGGYF
15	TRBJ1-1	.	TRBV7-8	.	TGTGCCAGCAGCTTGTCCTTCAGGTTATACACTGAAGCTTTCTTT	CASSLSFRLYTEAFF
13	TRBJ2-1	.	TRBV9	.	TGTGCCAGCAGAAACAGGGAATTAGGTGAGCAGTTCTTC	CASRNRELGEQFF
13	TRBJ2-5	.	TRBV30	once	TGTGCCTTACGGGTACCTTTTCTTGGGTCCCAGTACTTC	CALRVPFLGSQYF
14	TRBJ1-3	.	TRBV7-2	.	TGTGCCAGCAGCTCGGGGGGCTCTGGAAACACCATATATTTT	CASSSGGSGNTIYF
16	TRBJ2-1	.	TRBV4-3	.	TGCGCCAGCAGCCCGGAGACGATTATGCCCTACAATGAGCAGTTCTTC	CASSPETIMPYNEQFF
13	TRBJ1-4	.	TRBV5-6	few	TGTGCCAGCGGCTCTAGGAATCGTGAAAAACTGTTTTTT	CASGSRNREKLFF
12	TRBJ2-1	.	TRBV19	.	TGTGCCAGTAGTTCCCCAGGCCATGTGCAGTTCTTC	CASSSPGHVQFF
17	TRBJ2-2	TRBD1	TRBV30	few	TGTGCCTGGACCCTAGGCCGGGACAGTTCGAACACCGGGGAGCTGTTTTTT	CAWTLGRDSSNTGELFF
13	TRBJ1-4	.	TRBV30	.	TGTGCCTGGAGCGGACAGATAAATGAAAAACTGTTTTTT	CAWSGQINEKLFF
14	TRBJ2-1	.	TRBV9	.	TGTGCCAGCAACCCCGTGACTTCCTACAATGAGCAGTTCTTC	CASNPVTSYNEQFF
16	TRBJ2-7	TRBD2	TRBV7-9	few	TGTGCCAGCAGCTCGGGCTCTGGGCGGGAGTTCTACGAGCAGTACTTC	CASSSGSGREFYEQYF